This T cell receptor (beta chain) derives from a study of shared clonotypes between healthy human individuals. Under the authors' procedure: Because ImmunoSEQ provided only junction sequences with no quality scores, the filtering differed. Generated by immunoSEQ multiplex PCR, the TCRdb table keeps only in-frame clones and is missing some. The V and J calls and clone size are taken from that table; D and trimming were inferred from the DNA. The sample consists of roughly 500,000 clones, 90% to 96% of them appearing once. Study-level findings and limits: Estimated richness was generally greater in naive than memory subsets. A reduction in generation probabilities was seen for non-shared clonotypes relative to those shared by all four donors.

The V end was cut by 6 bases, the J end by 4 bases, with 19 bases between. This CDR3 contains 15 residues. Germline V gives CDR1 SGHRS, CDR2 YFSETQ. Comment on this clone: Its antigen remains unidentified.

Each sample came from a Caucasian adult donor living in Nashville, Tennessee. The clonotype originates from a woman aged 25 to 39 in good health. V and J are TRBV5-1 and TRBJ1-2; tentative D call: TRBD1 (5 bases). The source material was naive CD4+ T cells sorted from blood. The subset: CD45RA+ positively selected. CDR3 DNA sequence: TGCGCCAGCAAAGACGATGGGGCTGGGTTCTATGGCTACACCTTC. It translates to CASKDDGAGFYGYTF.